Sequencing of this T cell receptor (beta chain) was carried out in a study of cytomegalovirus exposure and HLA in healthy donors (dated by TCRdb to 2015 to 2018). Background for the entire study: An earlier analysis of about 530 of the donors reported 276 Gb of sequence data and 100 million to 120 million unique TCR beta sequences obtained from some 200 million T cells. Several DR-DQ haplotypes were treated as single units for association and clustering because of strong linkage in the cohort. The aim of the study was to test whether cataloging public T cell receptors could identify signatures of past pathogen exposure. Genome-wide SNP genotypes for about 55% of the roughly 670 donors were used in a later genetic analysis, which treated that subset as a discovery cohort. In addition to the first cohort of 500 to 850 subjects, a separate validation cohort of about 120 different subjects was used. Among around 400 genotyped donors of the cohort, an average of approximately 230,000 unique TCR beta nucleotide sequences were sequenced per donor, roughly 18% of them non-productive. Of the 398 genotyped donors, approximately 83% fell in the genetic ancestry cluster associated with self-reported Caucasian donors. An earlier analysis of some 500 of the donors used high-throughput TCR beta sequencing to judge whether each TCR beta V gene segment behaved as functional or pseudogenic. Class I and class II HLA loci were covered by the typing at four-digit resolution. To predict cytomegalovirus infection status, the study combined high-throughput TCR immunosequencing, statistical association of individual TCRs with disease status, and machine learning. Rather than using new phenotypic data, the later analysis identified candidate immune exposures from TCR beta sequences and from how often those sequences occurred across donors. Using immunosequencing, the study profiled T cell repertoires from around 680 subjects and related those repertoires to cytomegalovirus serostatus. Every discovery cohort repertoire had been produced on one sequencing platform. The number of typed donors differed by locus: roughly 629-630 for A, B, C, DRB1 and DQB1; approximately 540 for DQA1; some 590 for DPA1; and about 450 for DPB1. Donor age, sex, ethnicity and CMV serostatus were collected together with the repertoire data. About 300 gigabases of sequencing data and 91 million or so unique TCR sequences made up an early release that covered approximately 650 HLA-typed donors. A later analysis re-analyzed previously published TCR beta repertoires from approximately 700 donors and added high-resolution HLA genotyping to study TCR occurrence patterns.

Study-level results and caveats: According to a later analysis, parvovirus B19, influenza, CMV and Epstein-Barr virus appeared linked to several top co-occurrence clusters. In an earlier analysis of some 500 of the donors, most TCR beta V segments appeared in productive rearrangements about 87% or about 30% of the time, broadly matching IMGT annotations. Compared with equally common non-associated chains, HLA-associated TCR beta chains in a later analysis were more clonally expanded and had lower generation probabilities. V-gene and J-gene trimming of TCR beta chains was associated with a missense DCLRE1C variant in a later genetic analysis, and the association was replicated in an independent cohort. Cytomegalovirus status was reported to be diagnosed by the classifier with high specificity and sensitivity in both the original and validation cohorts. Compared with the roughly 710-donor mean, donors in an Asian-associated ancestry cluster had fewer N-insertions in productive TCRs, according to a later genetic analysis. A later analysis found that TCR association rates varied across HLA loci, with DRB1 alleles showing the most associated TCRs and HLA-C alleles the fewest. In vitro tests confirmed that three of the cytomegalovirus-associated TCR beta chains recognize cytomegalovirus antigens. Roughly uniform sequencing depth across donors was assumed in presence/absence analyses, although this assumption may not hold. The study listed 150 to 200 TCR beta chains as associated with cytomegalovirus. Only TCR beta chains were sequenced in this cohort, and the absence of alpha or paired-chain data limited detectable features. Assigning TCR associations to individual alleles was difficult when HLA alleles, especially DR and DQ, strongly co-occurred. A further reported finding was that TCR beta sequences accurately predicted the HLA-A and HLA-B alleles for most subjects in the first cohort. Because some donors lacked HLA typing at each locus, the association tests relied only on the typed subset. A cluster of highly shared sequence variants was judged likely to be a technical artifact of the sequencing pipeline. Linkage disequilibrium might explain the correlated functional status among segregating V segments, but an unknown experimental factor could not be ruled out. CMV serostatus was the only immune exposure information available for the cohort. Because counts were too low, around 17 rarely observed V segments, including chromosome 9 orphons, were left out of the earlier analysis of approximately 500 of the donors. Some IMGT-functional V segments, including TRBV6-2 and TRBV6-3, could not be distinguished by the 87-base-pair reads and were therefore excluded. A later analysis found that most CMV-associated TCR beta chains appeared HLA-restricted, with HLA associations seemingly driven largely by CMV exposure. The authors suggested that the approach could potentially be generalized to other disease states and immunological phenotypes. A later analysis associated about 17,000 TCR beta sequences with specific HLA alleles at a false discovery rate of 0.05. Most TCR sequences were seen in very few donors, while some public TCRs were found in many individuals.

Library preparation used the immunoSEQ multiplex PCR assay. For the multiplex PCR, a mixture combining 60 forward primers for TCR Vbeta segments and 13 reverse primers for TCR Jbeta segments was used. The CDR3 region of rearranged TCR beta genes was amplified from genomic DNA by a multiplex PCR assay. The Illumina HiSeq System was used to sequence the amplified TCR beta libraries as 87-base-pair reads. Per the original workflow: A later analysis counted tens of millions of unique TCR beta chains across the 670 or so repertoires, and around 9.9 million of these chains were shared by at least two donors. Raw reads were error-corrected and collapsed into unique sequences by a nearest-neighbor algorithm in which closely related sequences were merged to remove PCR and sequencing errors. V, D and J gene segments were assigned by aligning CDR3 sequences to IMGT reference sequences. For a sequence to be retained, a match of at least six nucleotides was required to both a V gene segment and a J gene segment. A rearrangement counted as productive if the CDR3 had no stop codons and remained in frame with V and J, and every other rearrangement counted as non-productive. Following IMGT convention, CDR3 was defined as the stretch from the second conserved V-encoded cysteine to the conserved J-encoded phenylalanine. Sequences without an unambiguous match to a single V gene segment were excluded from the earlier analysis of approximately 600 of the donors. An earlier analysis of 587 of the donors classified V segments as functional when productive rearrangements were above 56.7% and as segregating when the standard deviation between donors was above 5%. A statistical classification framework was developed to diagnose cytomegalovirus status using the catalog of TCR beta chain sequences. A later analysis assigned V and J genes by comparing TCR nucleotide sequences with IMGT/GENE-DB human TR gene sequences. A later analysis assigned CDR3 sequences and most-parsimonious VDJ recombination scenarios with the TCRdist pipeline. In a later analysis, each TCR beta chain was defined by its CDR3 amino acid sequence together with its V-gene family, and reads without a unique V-gene family were excluded. In a later analysis, fewer than 650 highly shared, low-generation-probability nucleotide sequences were removed to address suspected cross-contamination and a sequencing artifact. In a later analysis, a clonal expansion index was calculated for each public chain from normalized within-repertoire ranks of inferred template counts. In a later analysis, generation probabilities were computed with a VDJ recombination model fitted to out-of-frame rearrangements, and the resulting probabilities were checked against IGoR. In a later analysis, hypergeometric tests were used to score TCR-TCR, TCR-HLA and TCR-CMV co-occurrence, with a repertoire-size bias correction applied to TCR pairs. In a later analysis, false discovery rates were estimated by permuting HLA or CMV assignments 20 times. A later analysis grouped co-occurring TCRs with DBSCAN, adding TCRdist sequence similarity when clustering within HLA-allele-positive subsets. Co-occurrence clustering excluded repertoires with fewer than 30,000 or more than 120,000 public chains, plus five with anomalous nucleotide sharing. The table comes from immuneACCESS by way of TCRdb, which keeps in-frame sequences with V and J called. Part of the clones is missing from these tables; in studies checked, under half for an unresolved V gene and the rest for unknown reasons. The V and J calls and the clone size are those of that table, but D and trimming were determined from the DNA. This sample is represented by about 160,000 clones; about three quarters of them were singletons. About 1.4% of the sample goes to the ten largest clones.

From its cysteine to its phenylalanine, the CDR3 spans 15 amino acids. The retained sequence is limited to the CDR3, 45 bases, with the frame set at the first base. The germline V gene yields SGHRS for CDR1 and YFSETQ for CDR2. The junction shows trimming of 2 bases on V and 5 bases on J, plus 16 bases between the germline ends. To note about this clone: The antigen it binds to is not known. No base quality information exists; no much larger clone differs at one position.

The cohort consisted of fewer than 700 healthy bone marrow donors. All cohort members were sampled while nominally healthy, although unrecorded immune exposures were likely present. The donor was CMV seronegative and was included in the group of under 450 seronegative cohort members. Every donor gave a peripheral blood sample, and the peripheral blood mononuclear cells from that sample were used for TCR beta sequencing. Genomic DNA was extracted from the blood cell samples with the Qiagen DNeasy Blood Extraction Kit. The receptor was derived from a woman in her twenties or thirties in good health and CMV-seronegative. This receptor chain uses TRBV5-1 and TRBJ2-5; possibly the D gene is TRBD1, per 6 matching bases. Sequencing used PBMCs. Here the CDR3 is given as CASSLDRQQAETQYF. The bases read TGCGCCAGCAGCTTAGACAGGCAACAGGCGGAGACCCAGTACTTC.